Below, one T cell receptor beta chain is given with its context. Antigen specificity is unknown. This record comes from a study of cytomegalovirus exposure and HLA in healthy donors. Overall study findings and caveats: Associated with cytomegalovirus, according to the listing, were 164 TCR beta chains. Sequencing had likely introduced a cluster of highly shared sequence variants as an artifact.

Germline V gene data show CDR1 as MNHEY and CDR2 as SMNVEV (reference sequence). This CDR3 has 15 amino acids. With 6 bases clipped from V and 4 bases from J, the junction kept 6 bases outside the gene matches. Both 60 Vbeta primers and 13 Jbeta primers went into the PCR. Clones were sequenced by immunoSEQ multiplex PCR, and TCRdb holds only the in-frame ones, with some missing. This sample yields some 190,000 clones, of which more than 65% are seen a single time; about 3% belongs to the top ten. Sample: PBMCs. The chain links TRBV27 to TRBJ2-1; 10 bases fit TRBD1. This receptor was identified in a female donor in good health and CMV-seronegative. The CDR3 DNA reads TGTGCCAGCAGCCCCGGGACAGGGGCGTACAATGAGCAGTTCTTC. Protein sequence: CASSPGTGAYNEQFF.